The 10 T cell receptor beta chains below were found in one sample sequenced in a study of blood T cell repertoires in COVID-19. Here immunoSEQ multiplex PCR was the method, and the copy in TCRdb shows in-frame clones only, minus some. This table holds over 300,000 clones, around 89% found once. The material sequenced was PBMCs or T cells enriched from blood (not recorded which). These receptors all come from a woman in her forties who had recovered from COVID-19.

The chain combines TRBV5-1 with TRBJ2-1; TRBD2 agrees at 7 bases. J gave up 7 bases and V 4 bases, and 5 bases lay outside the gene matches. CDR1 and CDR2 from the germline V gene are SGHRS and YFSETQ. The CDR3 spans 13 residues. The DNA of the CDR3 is TGCGCCAGCAGCCTCAAAGCGGGAAATGAGCAGTTCTTC. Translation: CASSLKAGNEQFF.

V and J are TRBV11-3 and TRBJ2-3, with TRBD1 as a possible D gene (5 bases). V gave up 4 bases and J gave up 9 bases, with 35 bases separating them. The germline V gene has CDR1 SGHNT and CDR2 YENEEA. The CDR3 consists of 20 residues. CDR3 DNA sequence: TGTGCCAGCAGCTCAGGGTTACTCTTGGCTACGAAATACTCACGACAAACGCAGTATTTT. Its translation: CASSSGLLLATKYSRQTQYF.

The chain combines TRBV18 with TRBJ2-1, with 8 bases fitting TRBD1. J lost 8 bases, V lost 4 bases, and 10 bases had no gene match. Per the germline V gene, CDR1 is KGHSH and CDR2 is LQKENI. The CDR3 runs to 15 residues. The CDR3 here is CASSRRAAGGHEQFF. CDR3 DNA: TGTGCCAGCTCACGTCGGGCGGCAGGGGGCCATGAGCAGTTCTTC.

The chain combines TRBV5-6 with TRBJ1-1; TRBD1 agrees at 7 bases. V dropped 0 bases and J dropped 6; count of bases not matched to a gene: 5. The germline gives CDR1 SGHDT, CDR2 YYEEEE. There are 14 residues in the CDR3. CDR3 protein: CASSLEQGIAEAFF. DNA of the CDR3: TGTGCCAGCAGCTTGGAACAGGGGATCGCTGAAGCTTTCTTT.

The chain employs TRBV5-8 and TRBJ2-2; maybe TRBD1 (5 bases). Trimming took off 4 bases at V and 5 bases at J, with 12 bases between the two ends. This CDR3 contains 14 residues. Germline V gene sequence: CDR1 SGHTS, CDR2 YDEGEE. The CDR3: CASSQVGRTGELFF. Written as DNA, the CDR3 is TGTGCCAGCAGCCAGGTGGGGCGAACCGGGGAGCTGTTTTTT. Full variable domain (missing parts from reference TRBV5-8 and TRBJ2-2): EAGVTQSPTHLIKTRGQQATLRCSPISGHTSVYWYQQALGLGLQFLLWYDEGEERNRGNFPPRFSGRQFPNYSSELNVNALELEDSALYLCASSQVGRTGELFFGEGSRLTVL.

In DNA form, the CDR3 reads TGTGCCAGCAGCTTCATTGAGGATAATGAGCAGTTCTTC. Amino acids: CASSFIEDNEQFF. This chain links TRBV5-4 with TRBJ2-1; no definite D call. Trimming took off 2 bases at V and 7 bases at J, with 10 bases between the two ends. Germline assignment: CDR1 SGHNT and CDR2 YYREEE (reference sequence). The CDR3 is 13 residues long.

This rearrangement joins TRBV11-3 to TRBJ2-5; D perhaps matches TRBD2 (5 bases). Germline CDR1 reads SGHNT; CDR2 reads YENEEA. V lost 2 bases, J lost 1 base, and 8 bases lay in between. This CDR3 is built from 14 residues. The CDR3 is CASSLISGQETQYF. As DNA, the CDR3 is TGTGCCAGCAGCTTAATCAGCGGCCAAGAGACCCAGTACTTC.

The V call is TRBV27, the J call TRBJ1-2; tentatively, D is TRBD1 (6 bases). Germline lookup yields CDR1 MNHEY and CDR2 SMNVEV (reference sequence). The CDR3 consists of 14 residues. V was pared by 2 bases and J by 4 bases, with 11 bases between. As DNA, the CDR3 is TGTGCCAGCAGTTTAGGCAGGGGCAGCTATGGCTACACCTTC. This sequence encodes CASSLGRGSYGYTF.

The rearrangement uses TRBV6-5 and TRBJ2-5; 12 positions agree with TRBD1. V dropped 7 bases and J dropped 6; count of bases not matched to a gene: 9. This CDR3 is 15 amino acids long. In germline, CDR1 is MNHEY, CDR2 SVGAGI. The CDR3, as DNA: TGTGCCAGCACTTTCGGGACAGGGGGCGGGAAGACCCAGTACTTC. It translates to CASTFGTGGGKTQYF.

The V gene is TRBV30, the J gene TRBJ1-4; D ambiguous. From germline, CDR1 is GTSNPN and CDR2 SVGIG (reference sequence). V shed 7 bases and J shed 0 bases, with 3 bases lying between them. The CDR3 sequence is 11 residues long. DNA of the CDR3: TGTGCCTCCGCAACTAATGAAAAACTGTTTTTT. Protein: CASATNEKLFF.